This T cell receptor (beta chain) was retrieved from a study of control samples from healthy donors and cancer patients. Germline trimming cut 4 bases from V and 2 bases from J; bases unmatched to any gene: 3. In germline, CDR1 is SGDLS, CDR2 YYNGEE. This CDR3 has 14 residues. Assay used: immunoSEQ multiplex PCR; TCRdb lists only in-frame clones, some missing. The data show approximately 140,000 clones, with more than 85% seen just once and 5% to 7% held by the top ten. The chain carries TRBV9 and TRBJ2-3; TRBD1 agrees at 8 bases. The sequencing input was blood. The source is a young man in good health. The DNA of the CDR3 is TGTGCCAGCAGCCCGGACAGGGCCACAGATACGCAGTATTTT. Amino acid sequence: CASSPDRATDTQYF.